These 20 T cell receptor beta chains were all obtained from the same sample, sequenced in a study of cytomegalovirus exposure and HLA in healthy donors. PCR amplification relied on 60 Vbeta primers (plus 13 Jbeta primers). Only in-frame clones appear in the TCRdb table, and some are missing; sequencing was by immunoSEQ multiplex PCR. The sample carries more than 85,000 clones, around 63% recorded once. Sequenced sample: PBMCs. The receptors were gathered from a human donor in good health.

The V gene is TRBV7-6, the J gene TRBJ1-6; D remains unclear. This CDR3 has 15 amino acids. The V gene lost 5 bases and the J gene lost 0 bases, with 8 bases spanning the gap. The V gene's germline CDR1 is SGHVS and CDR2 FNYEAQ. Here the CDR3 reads CASSDTSSYNSPLHF. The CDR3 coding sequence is TGTGCCAGCAGCGACACCAGCTCCTATAATTCACCCCTCCACTTT.

The CDR3 bases are TGTGCCAGCAGAGCGGGACAGGGTAGCTCCTACGAGCAGTACTTC. It codes for CASRAGQGSSYEQYF. The chain employs TRBV11-1 and TRBJ2-7, with 9 positions matching TRBD1. CDR1 is SGHAT, CDR2 FQDESV, per germline (reference sequence). With V trimmed by 6 bases and J by 0 bases, 6 bases remained unmatched. This CDR3 is built from 15 residues.

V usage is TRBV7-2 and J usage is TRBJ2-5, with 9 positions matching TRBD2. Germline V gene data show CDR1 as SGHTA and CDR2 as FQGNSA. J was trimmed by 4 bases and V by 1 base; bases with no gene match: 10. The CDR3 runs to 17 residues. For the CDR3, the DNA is TGTGCCAGCAGCTTAGATCTCCCTAGCGGGATCGGAGAGACCCAGTACTTC. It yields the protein CASSLDLPSGIGETQYF.

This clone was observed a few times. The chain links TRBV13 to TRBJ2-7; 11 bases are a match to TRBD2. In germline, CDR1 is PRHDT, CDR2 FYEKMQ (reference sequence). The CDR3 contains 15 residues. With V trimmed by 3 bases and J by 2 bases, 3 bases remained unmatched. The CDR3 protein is CASSFGSGGAYEQYF. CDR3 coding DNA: TGTGCCAGCAGCTTCGGTAGCGGGGGGGCCTACGAGCAGTACTTC.

CDR3 amino acids: CASQQSNQPQHF. The CDR3 DNA reads TGTGCCAGCCAACAGAGCAATCAGCCCCAGCATTTT. The V and J genes are TRBV28 and TRBJ1-5; D unclear. The V end lost 8 bases, the J end lost 1 base, and 6 bases lay between the germline ends. The germline CDR1 and CDR2 sequences are MDHEN and SYDVKM. The CDR3 is 12 residues long.

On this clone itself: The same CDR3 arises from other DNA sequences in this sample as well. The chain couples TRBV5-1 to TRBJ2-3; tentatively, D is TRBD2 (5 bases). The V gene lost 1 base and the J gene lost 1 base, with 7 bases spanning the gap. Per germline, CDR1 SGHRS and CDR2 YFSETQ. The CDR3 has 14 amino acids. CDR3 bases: TGCGCCAGCAGCTTGAGTAGCGGCACAGATACGCAGTATTTT. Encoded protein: CASSLSSGTDTQYF.

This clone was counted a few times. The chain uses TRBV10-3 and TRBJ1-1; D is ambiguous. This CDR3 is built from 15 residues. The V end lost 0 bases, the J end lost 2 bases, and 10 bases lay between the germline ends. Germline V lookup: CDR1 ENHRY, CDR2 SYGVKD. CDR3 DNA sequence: TGTGCCATCAGTGAGTCGATCGGACTTAACACTGAAGCTTTCTTT. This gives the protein CAISESIGLNTEAFF.

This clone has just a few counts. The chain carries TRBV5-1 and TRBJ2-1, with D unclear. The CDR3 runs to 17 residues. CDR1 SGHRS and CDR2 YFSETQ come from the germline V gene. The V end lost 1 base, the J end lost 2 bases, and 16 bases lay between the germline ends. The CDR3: CASSLNFARSPYNEQFF. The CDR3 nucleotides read TGCGCCAGCAGCTTGAATTTCGCTAGAAGCCCCTACAATGAGCAGTTCTTC. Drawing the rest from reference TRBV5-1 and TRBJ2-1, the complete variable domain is KAGVTQTPRYLIKTRGQQVTLSCSPISGHRSVSWYQQTPGQGLQFLFEYFSETQRNKGNFPGRFSGRQFSNSRSEMNVSTLELGDSALYLCASSLNFARSPYNEQFFGPGTRLTVL.

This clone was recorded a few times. CDR3 DNA sequence: TGTGCCAGTAGTCGACGGGGTGTAAGCTACGAGCAGTACTTC. This gives the protein CASSRRGVSYEQYF. This chain uses TRBV19 with TRBJ2-7; possibly TRBD2 for D (5 bases). This CDR3 comprises 14 residues. Trimming took 5 bases from V and 3 from J, leaving 14 bases between them. The germline CDR1 and CDR2 sequences are LNHDA and SQIVND (reference sequence).

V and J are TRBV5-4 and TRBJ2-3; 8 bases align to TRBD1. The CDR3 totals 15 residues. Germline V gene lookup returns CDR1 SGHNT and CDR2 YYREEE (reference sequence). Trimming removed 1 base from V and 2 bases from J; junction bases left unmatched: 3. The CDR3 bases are TGTGCCAGCAGCTTGTCGACAGGGGTCACAGATACGCAGTATTTT. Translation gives CASSLSTGVTDTQYF.

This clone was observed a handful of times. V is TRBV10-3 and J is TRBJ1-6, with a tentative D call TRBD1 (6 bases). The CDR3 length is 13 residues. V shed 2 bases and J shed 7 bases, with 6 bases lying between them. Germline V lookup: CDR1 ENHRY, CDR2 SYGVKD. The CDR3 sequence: CAISEGTNSPLHF. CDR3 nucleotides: TGTGCCATCAGTGAGGGGACAAATTCACCCCTCCACTTT.

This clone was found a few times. The CDR3 spells CASTQTGGLYTGELFF. The CDR3 DNA reads as TGTGCCAGCACCCAGACGGGAGGGCTGTACACCGGGGAGCTGTTTTTT. This chain links TRBV11-1 with TRBJ2-2; 8 bases map to TRBD2. J gave up 3 bases and V 7 bases, and 10 bases lay outside the gene matches. The germline CDR1 and CDR2 sequences are SGHAT and FQDESV (reference sequence). The CDR3 length is 16 residues.

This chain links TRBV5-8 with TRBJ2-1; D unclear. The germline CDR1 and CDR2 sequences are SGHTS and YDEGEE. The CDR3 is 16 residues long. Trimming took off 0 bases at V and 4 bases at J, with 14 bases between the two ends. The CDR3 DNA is TGTGCCAGCAGCTTGGCGCCGGTCCCTCCTTACAATGAGCAGTTCTTC. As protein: CASSLAPVPPYNEQFF.

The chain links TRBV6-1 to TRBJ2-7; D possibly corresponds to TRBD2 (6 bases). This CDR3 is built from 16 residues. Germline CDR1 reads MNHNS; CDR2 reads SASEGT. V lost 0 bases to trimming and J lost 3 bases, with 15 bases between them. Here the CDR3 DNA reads TGTGCCAGCAGTGAAGCGTCGTCTAGCGCGGACTACGAGCAGTACTTC. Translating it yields CASSEASSSADYEQYF.

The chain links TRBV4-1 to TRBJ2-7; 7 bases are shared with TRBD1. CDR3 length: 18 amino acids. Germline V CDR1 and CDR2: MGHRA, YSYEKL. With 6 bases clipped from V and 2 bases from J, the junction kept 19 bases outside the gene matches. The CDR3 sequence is CASRMSPKQGFSPYEQYF. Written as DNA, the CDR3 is TGCGCCAGCAGAATGAGCCCAAAACAGGGGTTCTCGCCCTACGAGCAGTACTTC.

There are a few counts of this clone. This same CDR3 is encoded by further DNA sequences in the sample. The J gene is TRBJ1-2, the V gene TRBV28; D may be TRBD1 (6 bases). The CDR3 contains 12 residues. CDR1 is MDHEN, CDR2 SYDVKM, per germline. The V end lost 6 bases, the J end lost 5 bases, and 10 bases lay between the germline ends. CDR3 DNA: TGTGCCAGCAGAGGACAGTTATATGGCTACACCTTC. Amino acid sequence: CASRGQLYGYTF.

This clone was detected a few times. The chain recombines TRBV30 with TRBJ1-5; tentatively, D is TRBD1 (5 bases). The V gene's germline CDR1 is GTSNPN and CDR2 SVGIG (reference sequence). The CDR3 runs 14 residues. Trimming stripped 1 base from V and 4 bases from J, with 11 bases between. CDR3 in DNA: TGTGCCTGGAGTGGGGGCCGGGGGAATCAGCCCCAGCATTTT. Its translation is CAWSGGRGNQPQHF.

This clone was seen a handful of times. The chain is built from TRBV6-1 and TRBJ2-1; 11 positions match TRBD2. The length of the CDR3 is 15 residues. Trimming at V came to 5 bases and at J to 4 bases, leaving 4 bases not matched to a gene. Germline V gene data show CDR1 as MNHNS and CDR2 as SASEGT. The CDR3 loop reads CASSLGLADYNEQFF. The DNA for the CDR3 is TGTGCCAGCAGTTTGGGACTAGCGGATTACAATGAGCAGTTCTTC.

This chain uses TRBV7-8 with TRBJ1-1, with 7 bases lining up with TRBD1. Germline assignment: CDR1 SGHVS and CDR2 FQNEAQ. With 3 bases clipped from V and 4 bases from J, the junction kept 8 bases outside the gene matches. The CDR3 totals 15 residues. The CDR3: CASSLTGWVTTEAFF. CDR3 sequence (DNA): TGTGCCAGCAGCTTGACAGGGTGGGTTACCACTGAAGCTTTCTTT.

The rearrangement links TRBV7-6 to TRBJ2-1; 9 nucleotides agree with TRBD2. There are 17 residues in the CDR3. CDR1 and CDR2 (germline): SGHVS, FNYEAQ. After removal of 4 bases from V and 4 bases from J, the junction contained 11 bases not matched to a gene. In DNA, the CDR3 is TGTGCCAGCAGCTCGAGAGGGCGGGGGGGTATGTACAATGAGCAGTTCTTC. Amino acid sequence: CASSSRGRGGMYNEQFF.